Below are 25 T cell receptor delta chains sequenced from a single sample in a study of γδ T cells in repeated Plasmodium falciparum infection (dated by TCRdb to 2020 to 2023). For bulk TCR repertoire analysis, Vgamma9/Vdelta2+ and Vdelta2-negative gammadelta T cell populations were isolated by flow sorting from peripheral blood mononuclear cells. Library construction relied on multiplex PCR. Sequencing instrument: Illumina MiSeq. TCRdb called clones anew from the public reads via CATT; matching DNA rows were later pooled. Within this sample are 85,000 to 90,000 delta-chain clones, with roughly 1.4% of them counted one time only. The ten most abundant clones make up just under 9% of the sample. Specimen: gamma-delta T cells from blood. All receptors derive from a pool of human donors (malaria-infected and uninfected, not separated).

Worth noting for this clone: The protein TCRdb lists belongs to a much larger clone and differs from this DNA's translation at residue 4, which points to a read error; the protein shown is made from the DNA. The CDR3 region is CACYTVGASNTDKLIF. The CDR3 DNA follows: TGTGCCTGTTACACCGTGGGGGCTTCTAACACCGATAAACTCATCTTT. This chain joins TRDV2 and TRDJ1; TRDD3 might be the D (6 bases). The J gene is absent in TCRdb and was assigned here via DNA matching to germline. Germline-derived CDR1 and CDR2 are GEAIGNYY and EKD. The CDR3 is 16 amino acids.

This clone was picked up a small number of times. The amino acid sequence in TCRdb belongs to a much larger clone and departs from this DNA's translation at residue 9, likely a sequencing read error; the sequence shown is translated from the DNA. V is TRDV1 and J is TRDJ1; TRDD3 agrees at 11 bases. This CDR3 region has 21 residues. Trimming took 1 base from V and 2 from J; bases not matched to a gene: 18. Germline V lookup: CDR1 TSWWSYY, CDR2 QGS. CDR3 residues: CALGEQAFDWLLGDTTDKLIF. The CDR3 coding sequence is TGTGCTCTTGGGGAACAGGCTTTCGATTGGCTGCTGGGGGATACAACCGATAAACTCATCTTT.

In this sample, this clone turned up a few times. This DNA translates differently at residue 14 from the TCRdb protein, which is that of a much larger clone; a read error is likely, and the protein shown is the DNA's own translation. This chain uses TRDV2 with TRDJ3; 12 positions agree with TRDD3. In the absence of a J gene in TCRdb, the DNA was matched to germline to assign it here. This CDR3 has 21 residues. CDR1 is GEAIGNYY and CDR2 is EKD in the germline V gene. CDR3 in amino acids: CACDQVLGDTHSSRDTRQMFF. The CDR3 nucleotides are TGTGCCTGTGACCAAGTACTGGGGGATACTCACAGCTCCCGGGACACCCGACAGATGTTTTTC.

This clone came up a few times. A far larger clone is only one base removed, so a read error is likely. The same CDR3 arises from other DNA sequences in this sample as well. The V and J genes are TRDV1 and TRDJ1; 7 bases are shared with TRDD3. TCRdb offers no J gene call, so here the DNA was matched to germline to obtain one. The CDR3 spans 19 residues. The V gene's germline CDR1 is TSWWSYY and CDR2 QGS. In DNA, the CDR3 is TGTGCTCTTGGGGAACTTTTTCTGGGAAGTTGGGGGAACACTGATAAACTCATCTTT. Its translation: CALGELFLGSWGNTDKLIF.

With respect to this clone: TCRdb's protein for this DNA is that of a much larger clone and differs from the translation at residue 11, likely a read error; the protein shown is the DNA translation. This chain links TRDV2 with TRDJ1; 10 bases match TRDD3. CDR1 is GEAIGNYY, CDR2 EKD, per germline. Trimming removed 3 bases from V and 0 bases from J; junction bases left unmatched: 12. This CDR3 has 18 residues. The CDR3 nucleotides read TGTGCCTGTGACCCCCTTACTGGGGGATCCCTCGACACCGATAAACTCATCTTT. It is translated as CACDPLTGGSLDTDKLIF.

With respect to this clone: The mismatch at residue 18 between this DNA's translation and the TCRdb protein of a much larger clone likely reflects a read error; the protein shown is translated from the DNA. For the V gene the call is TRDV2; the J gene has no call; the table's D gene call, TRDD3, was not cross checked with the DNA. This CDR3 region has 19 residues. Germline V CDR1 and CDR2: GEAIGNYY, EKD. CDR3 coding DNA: TGTGCCTGTGACACCAAACTGGGGGATACGCCCCCTTACACCGATAAACTCACCTTT. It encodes CACDTKLGDTPPYTDKLTF.

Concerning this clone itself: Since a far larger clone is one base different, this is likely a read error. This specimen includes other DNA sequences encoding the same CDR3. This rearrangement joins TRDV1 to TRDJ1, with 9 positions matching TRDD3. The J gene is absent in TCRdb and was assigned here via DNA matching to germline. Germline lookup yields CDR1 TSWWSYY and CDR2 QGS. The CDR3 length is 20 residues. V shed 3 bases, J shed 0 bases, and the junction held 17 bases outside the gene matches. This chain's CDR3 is CALGEARRLGDPWYTDKLIF. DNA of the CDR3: TGTGCTCTTGGGGAGGCTAGGAGGCTGGGGGATCCATGGTACACCGATAAACTCATCTTT.

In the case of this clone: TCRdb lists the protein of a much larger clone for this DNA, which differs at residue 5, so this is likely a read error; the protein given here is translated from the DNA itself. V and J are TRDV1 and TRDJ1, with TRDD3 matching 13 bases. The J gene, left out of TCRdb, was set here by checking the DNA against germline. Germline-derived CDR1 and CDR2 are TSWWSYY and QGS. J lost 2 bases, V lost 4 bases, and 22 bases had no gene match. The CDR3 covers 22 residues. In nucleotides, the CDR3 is TGTGCTCTTGGGGGACCTACGGGGATTACTGGGGGATACGCAGCGGGGACCGATAAACTCATCTTT. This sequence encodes CALGGPTGITGGYAAGTDKLIF.

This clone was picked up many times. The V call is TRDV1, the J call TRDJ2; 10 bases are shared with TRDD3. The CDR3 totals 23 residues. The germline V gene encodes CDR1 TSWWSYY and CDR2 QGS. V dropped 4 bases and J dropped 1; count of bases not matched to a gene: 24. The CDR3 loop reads CALGGCLPPTGWGIEGLTAQLFF. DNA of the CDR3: TGTGCTCTTGGGGGGTGCCTTCCTCCCACAGGCTGGGGGATAGAAGGTTTGACAGCACAACTCTTCTTT.

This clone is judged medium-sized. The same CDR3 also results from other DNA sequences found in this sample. CDR3 amino acids: CALGECHLDRGGYGYTDKLIF. DNA for the CDR3: TGTGCTCTTGGGGAATGCCACCTAGACCGCGGGGGATACGGGTACACCGATAAACTCATCTTT. The chain combines TRDV1 with TRDJ1; the match to TRDD3 covers 10 bases. This CDR3 has 21 residues. V lost 2 bases to trimming and J lost 0 bases; unmatched junction nucleotides: 18. Germline lookup yields CDR1 TSWWSYY and CDR2 QGS.

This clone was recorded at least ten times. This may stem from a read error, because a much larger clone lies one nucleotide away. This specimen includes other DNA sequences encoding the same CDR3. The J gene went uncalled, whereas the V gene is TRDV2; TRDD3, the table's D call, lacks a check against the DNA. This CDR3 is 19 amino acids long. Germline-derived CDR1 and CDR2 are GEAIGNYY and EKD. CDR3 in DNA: TGTGCCTGTGACAAATACTGGGGGATACGCTCCTGGGACACCCGACAGATGTTCTTC. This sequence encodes CACDKYWGIRSWDTRQMFF.

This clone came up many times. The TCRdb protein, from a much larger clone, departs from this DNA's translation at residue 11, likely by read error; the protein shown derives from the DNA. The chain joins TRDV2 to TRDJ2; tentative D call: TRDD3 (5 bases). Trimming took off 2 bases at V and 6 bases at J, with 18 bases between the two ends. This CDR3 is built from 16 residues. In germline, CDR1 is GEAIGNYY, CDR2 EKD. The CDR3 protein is CACDIIGVGEAAQLFF. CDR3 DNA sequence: TGTGCCTGTGACATAATTGGGGTGGGAGAGGCAGCACAACTCTTCTTT.

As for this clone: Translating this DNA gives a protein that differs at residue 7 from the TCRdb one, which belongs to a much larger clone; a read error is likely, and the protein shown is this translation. The CDR3 spells CACDPLRDTAQLFF. CDR3 nucleotides: TGTGCCTGTGATCCACTGAGGGATACAGCACAACTCTTCTTT. This chain connects TRDV2 to TRDJ2; D is possibly TRDD3 (5 bases). The J gene was not available in TCRdb and was assigned here by matching the DNA to germline segments. The germline V and J ends were trimmed by 4 bases and 5 bases, with 13 bases remaining between them. Per the germline V gene, CDR1 is GEAIGNYY and CDR2 is EKD. This CDR3 spans 14 amino acids.

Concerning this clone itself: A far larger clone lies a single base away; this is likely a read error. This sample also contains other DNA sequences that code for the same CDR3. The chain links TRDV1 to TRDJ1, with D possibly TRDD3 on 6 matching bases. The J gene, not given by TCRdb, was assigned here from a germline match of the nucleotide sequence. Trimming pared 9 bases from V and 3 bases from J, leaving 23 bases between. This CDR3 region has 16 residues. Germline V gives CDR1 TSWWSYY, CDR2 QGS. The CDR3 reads CALGPWRGYPPDKLIF. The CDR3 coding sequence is TGTGCTCTCGGGCCGTGGAGAGGATACCCGCCCGATAAACTCATCTTT.

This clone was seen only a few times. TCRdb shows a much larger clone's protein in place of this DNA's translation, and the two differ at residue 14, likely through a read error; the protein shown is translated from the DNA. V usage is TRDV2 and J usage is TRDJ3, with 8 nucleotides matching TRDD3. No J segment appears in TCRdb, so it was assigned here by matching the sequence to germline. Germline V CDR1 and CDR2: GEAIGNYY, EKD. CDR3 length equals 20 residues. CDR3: CACDKAGDTSGSWGTRQMFF. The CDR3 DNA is TGTGCCTGTGACAAAGCAGGGGATACAAGTGGCTCCTGGGGCACCCGACAGATGTTTTTC.

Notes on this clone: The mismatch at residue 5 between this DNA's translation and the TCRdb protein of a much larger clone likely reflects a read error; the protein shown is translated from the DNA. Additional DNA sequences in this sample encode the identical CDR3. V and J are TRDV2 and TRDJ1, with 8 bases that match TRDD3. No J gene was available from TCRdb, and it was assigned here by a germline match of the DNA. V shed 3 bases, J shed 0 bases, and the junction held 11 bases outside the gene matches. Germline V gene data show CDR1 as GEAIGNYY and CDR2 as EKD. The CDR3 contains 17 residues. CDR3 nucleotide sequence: TGTGCCTGTGACGCCCTTACTGGGGGGCTTTACACCGATAAACTCATCTTT. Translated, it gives CACDALTGGLYTDKLIF.

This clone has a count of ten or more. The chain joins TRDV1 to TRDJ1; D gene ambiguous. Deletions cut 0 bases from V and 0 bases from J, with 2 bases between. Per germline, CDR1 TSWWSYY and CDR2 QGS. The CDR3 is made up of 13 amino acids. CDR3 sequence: CALGELYTDKLIF. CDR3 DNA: TGTGCTCTTGGGGAACTGTACACCGATAAACTCATCTTT.

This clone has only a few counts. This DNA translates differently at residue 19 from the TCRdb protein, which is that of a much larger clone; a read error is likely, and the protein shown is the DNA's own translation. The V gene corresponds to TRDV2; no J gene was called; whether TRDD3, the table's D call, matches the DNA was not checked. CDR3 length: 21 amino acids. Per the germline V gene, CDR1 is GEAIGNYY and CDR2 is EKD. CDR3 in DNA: TGTGCCTGTGACACGCTCGGAGTTCTCTCTCGTGGGGCCCCGTACACCGATAAACCCATCTTT. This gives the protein CACDTLGVLSRGAPYTDKPIF.

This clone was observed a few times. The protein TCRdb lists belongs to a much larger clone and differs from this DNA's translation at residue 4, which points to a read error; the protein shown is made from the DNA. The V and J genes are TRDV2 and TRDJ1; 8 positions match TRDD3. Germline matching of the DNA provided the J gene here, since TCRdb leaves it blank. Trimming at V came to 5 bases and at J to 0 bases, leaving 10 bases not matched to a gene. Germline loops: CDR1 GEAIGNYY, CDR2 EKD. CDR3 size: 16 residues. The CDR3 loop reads CACAWLGDPHTDKLIF. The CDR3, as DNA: TGTGCCTGTGCTTGGCTGGGGGACCCTCACACCGATAAACTCATCTTT.

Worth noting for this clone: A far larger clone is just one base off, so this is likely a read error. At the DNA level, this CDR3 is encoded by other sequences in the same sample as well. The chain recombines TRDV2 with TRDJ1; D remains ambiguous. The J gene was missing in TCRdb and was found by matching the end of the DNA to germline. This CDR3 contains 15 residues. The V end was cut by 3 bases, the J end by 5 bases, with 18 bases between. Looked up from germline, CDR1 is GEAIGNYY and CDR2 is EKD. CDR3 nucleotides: TGTGCCTGTGACTCCGGTGGGTTCACGACTGATAAACTCATCTTT. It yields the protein CACDSGGFTTDKLIF.

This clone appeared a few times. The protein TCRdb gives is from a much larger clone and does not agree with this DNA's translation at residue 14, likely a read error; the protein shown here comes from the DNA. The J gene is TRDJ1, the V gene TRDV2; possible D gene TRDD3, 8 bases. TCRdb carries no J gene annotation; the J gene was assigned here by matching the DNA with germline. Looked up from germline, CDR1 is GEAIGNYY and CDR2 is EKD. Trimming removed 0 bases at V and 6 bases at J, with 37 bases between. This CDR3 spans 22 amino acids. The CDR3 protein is CACDTRLPSNYTGGPRGYKLIF. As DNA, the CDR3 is TGTGCCTGTGACACCCGCCTTCCTTCCAACTATACTGGGGGTCCCCGAGGATATAAACTCATCTTT.

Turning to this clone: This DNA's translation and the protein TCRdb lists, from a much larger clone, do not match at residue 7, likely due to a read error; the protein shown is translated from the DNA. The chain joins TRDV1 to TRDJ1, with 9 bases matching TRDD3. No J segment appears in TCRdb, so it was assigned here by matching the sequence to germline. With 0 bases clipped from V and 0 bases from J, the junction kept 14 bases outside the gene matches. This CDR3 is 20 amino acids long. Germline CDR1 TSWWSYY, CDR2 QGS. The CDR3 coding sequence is TGTGCTCTTGGGGAACTAGCCTCTTGGGGGATATGCCCCTACACCGATAAACTCATCTTT. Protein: CALGELASWGICPYTDKLIF.

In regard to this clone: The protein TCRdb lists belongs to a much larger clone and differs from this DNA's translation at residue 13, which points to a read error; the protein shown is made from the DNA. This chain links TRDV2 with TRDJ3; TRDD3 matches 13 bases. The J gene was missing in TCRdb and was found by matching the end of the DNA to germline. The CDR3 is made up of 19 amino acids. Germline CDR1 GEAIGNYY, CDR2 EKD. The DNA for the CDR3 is TGTGCCTGTGACAAAGTACTGGGGGATACGACCTGGGGCACCCGACAGATGTTTTTC. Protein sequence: CACDKVLGDTTWGTRQMFF.

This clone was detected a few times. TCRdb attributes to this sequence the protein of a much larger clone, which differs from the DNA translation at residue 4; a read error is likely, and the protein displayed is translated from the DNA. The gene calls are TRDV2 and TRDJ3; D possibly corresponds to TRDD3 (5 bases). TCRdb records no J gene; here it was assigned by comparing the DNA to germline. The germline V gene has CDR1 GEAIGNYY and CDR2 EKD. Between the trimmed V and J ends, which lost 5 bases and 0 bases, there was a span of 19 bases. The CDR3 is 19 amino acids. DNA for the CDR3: TGTGCCTGTGGCACAACTGGAGGTAAGAGCTCCTGGGACACCCGACAGATGTTTTTC. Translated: CACGTTGGKSSWDTRQMFF.

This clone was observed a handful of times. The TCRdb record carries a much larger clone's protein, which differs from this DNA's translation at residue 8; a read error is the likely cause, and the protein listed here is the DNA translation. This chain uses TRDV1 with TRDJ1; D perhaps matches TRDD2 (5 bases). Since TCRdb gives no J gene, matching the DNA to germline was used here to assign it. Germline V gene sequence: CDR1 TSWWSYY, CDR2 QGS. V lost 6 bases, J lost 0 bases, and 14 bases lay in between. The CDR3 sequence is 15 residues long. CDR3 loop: CALGPTLTYTDKLIF. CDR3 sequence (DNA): TGTGCTCTTGGCCCTACTTTGACGTACACCGATAAACTCATCTTT.